The next 25 T cell receptor beta chains were all read from a single sample in a study of a mutant IDH1 vaccine in newly diagnosed glioma. Antigens of these TCRs are unknown. Some clones are missing from TCRdb's copy, which holds only in-frame ones; the method was immunoSEQ multiplex PCR. The table records around 69,000 clones, about 88% of them present only once. As to time point: week 35, safety follow-up. Topical imiquimod accompanied each vaccine dose, which consisted of 300 ug of mutant IDH1 20-mer peptide. This specimen consisted of PBMCs, obtained from a glioma patient whose treatment included an IDH1 peptide vaccine. These receptors all stem from a man aged 25-45 years with glioma.

The chain uses TRBV11-1 and TRBJ2-7; 10 bases are a match to TRBD1. The CDR3 contains 15 residues. Germline V gives CDR1 SGHAT, CDR2 FQDESV (reference sequence). V lost 5 bases, J lost 0 bases, and 4 bases stayed unmatched. CDR3: CASSLGTGVSYEQYF. In nucleotides, the CDR3 is TGTGCCAGCAGCCTCGGGACAGGGGTCTCCTACGAGCAGTACTTC.

The chain has TRBV6-5 and TRBJ2-6, with D uncertain. Germline lookup yields CDR1 MNHEY and CDR2 SVGAGI. V was cut by 6 bases and J by 0 bases, with 9 bases left in between. The CDR3 totals 15 residues. The CDR3 region is CASSPVSSGANVLTF. CDR3 nucleotide sequence: TGTGCCAGCAGCCCTGTCTCCTCTGGGGCCAACGTCCTGACTTTC.

The chain combines TRBV2 with TRBJ2-2; tentative D call: TRBD1 (6 bases). The CDR3 length is 15 residues. V lost 1 base and J 5 bases, leaving 11 bases between the germline ends. Germline assignment: CDR1 SNHLY and CDR2 FYNNEI. CDR3 in DNA: TGTGCCAGCAGTGAAGTCAGGGGAGAAACCGGGGAGCTGTTTTTT. It translates to CASSEVRGETGELFF.

The CDR3: CASSSRSGTATRGYTF. Written as DNA, the CDR3 is TGTGCCAGCAGCTCCCGGTCAGGGACAGCCACCCGGGGCTACACCTTC. The chain links TRBV7-2 to TRBJ1-2; 7 nucleotides align to TRBD1. The CDR3 extends over 16 amino acids. Germline-derived CDR1 and CDR2 are SGHTA and FQGNSA. With 4 bases clipped from V and 8 bases from J, the junction kept 16 bases outside the gene matches.

The chain employs TRBV27 and TRBJ1-2, with 11 nucleotides matching TRBD1. The CDR3 is 15 residues long. The junction had 12 bases not matched to a gene; V was cut back by 9 bases and J by 6 bases. Per germline, CDR1 MNHEY and CDR2 SMNVEV (reference sequence). DNA for the CDR3: TGTGCCAGTGGGGTGTGGGACAGGGGGAGGGATGGCTACACCTTC. It is translated as CASGVWDRGRDGYTF.

The chain employs TRBV25-1 and TRBJ1-2; 9 bases align to TRBD1. The CDR3 has 14 residues. The trim removed 4 bases at V and 4 bases at J, leaving 4 bases unmatched. From germline, CDR1 is MGHDK and CDR2 SYGVNS. The CDR3 spells CASSGTTGGYGYTF. In nucleotides, the CDR3 is TGTGCCAGCAGTGGCACGACAGGGGGCTATGGCTACACCTTC.

This clone was observed a single time. The chain links TRBV11-2 to TRBJ2-7; D may be TRBD2 (7 bases). Germline CDR1 SGHAT, CDR2 FQNNGV. The CDR3 is made up of 14 amino acids. V gave up 7 bases and J gave up 1 base, with 14 bases separating them. The CDR3 sequence: CASKRGALSYEQYF. The CDR3 DNA reads as TGTGCCAGCAAACGGGGGGCCCTTTCCTACGAGCAGTACTTC.

V gene TRBV4-1 combines with J gene TRBJ2-1; D may be TRBD1 or TRBD2 (5 bases each). The germline gives CDR1 MGHRA, CDR2 YSYEKL. The CDR3 runs 17 residues. V lost 4 bases, J lost 6 bases, and 22 bases lay in between. The chain's CDR3 is CASSRAVGPGLLNEQFF. The DNA for the CDR3 is TGCGCCAGCAGCCGGGCAGTGGGACCGGGCTTACTCAATGAGCAGTTCTTC.

The chain employs TRBV28 and TRBJ2-1; TRBD1 matches at 11 bases. V lost 6 bases, J lost 7 bases, and 8 bases stayed unmatched. The germline V gene encodes CDR1 MDHEN and CDR2 SYDVKM. This CDR3 has 15 amino acids. The CDR3 DNA reads TGTGCCAGCAGAATCGGACAGGGGGCGGGGAATGAGCAGTTCTTC. Residues: CASRIGQGAGNEQFF.

The CDR3 loop is CASSSGPAETQYF. In nucleotides, the CDR3 is TGTGCCAGCAGCTCCGGACCCGCGGAGACCCAGTACTTC. V and J are TRBV7-6 and TRBJ2-5, with no clear D. The germline CDR1 and CDR2 sequences are SGHVS and FNYEAQ. Trimming left V 4 bases short and J 5 bases short, with 11 bases between. The length of the CDR3 is 13 residues.

There are a few counts of this clone. The chain is built from TRBV7-9 and TRBJ1-2, with D possibly TRBD1 on 5 matching bases. V shed 5 bases and J shed 4 bases, with 8 bases lying between them. The CDR3 loop spans 12 amino acids. The germline V gene has CDR1 SEHNR and CDR2 FQNEAQ (reference sequence). The CDR3 region has the DNA TGTGCCAGCAGCACGACAGTCTATGGCTACACCTTC. Protein sequence: CASSTTVYGYTF.

The V gene is TRBV7-2, the J gene TRBJ2-5; D possibly corresponds to TRBD2 (7 bases). Germline CDR1 and CDR2: SGHTA and FQGNSA. V lost 0 bases and J lost 4, with 9 bases in between. CDR3 length: 14 residues. The chain's CDR3 is CASSLAGGRETQYF. The CDR3 coding sequence is TGTGCCAGCAGCTTAGCGGGGGGGCGAGAGACCCAGTACTTC.

The chain uses TRBV16 and TRBJ2-3; 9 nucleotides align to TRBD1. J lost 4 bases, V lost 2 bases, and 10 bases had no gene match. The germline CDR1 and CDR2 sequences are KGHSY and FQNENV. The length of the CDR3 is 17 residues. CDR3 sequence (DNA): TGTGCCAGCAGCCAACTCGGACAGGGGAAGGACGCAGATACGCAGTATTTT. As protein: CASSQLGQGKDADTQYF.

This rearrangement joins TRBV10-3 to TRBJ2-5; D may be TRBD1 (6 bases). V was cut by 0 bases and J by 11 bases, with 10 bases left in between. CDR1 is ENHRY and CDR2 is SYGVKD in the germline V gene. CDR3 length: 12 residues. The CDR3 loop is CAISESTQGQYF. The CDR3 DNA reads as TGTGCCATCAGTGAGTCGACTCAGGGGCAGTACTTC.

J is TRBJ2-7 and V is TRBV4-1; 8 nucleotides agree with TRBD2. Germline values: CDR1 MGHRA, CDR2 YSYEKL. This CDR3 has 15 residues. The junction had 9 bases not matched to a gene; V was cut back by 4 bases and J by 4 bases. The CDR3 is CASSPLAGGLYEQYF. DNA of the CDR3: TGCGCCAGCAGCCCCCTCGCGGGAGGACTGTACGAGCAGTACTTC.

V and J are TRBV9 and TRBJ2-7; D is uncertain. V gave up 4 bases and J gave up 0 bases, with 11 bases separating them. The CDR3 is 14 amino acids. CDR1 and CDR2 from the germline V gene are SGDLS and YYNGEE. CDR3: CASSLHGGSYEQYF. The CDR3 DNA is TGTGCCAGCAGCCTCCACGGTGGCTCCTACGAGCAGTACTTC.

J is TRBJ2-2 and V is TRBV29-1; D is perhaps TRBD1 or TRBD2 (5 bases each). Between the trimmed V and J ends, which lost 6 bases and 6 bases, there was a span of 14 bases. CDR1 is SQVTM, CDR2 ANQGSEA, per germline. The CDR3 consists of 13 residues. This CDR3 reads CSVRDRGSGELFF. CDR3 in DNA: TGCAGCGTACGGGACCGTGGGTCCGGGGAGCTGTTTTTT.

This clone appeared once. This chain connects TRBV29-1 to TRBJ2-5; perhaps TRBD1 as D (5 bases). This CDR3 is built from 16 residues. Trimming cost V 2 bases and J 4 bases, with 20 bases left between them. Per germline, CDR1 SQVTM and CDR2 ANQGSEA. CDR3 residues: CSVESPQGRGPETQYF. The CDR3 DNA reads as TGCAGCGTTGAAAGTCCCCAGGGAAGGGGCCCAGAGACCCAGTACTTC.

The chain employs TRBV9 and TRBJ2-1; D is unclear. The CDR3 loop spans 14 amino acids. Trimming took off 1 base at V and 9 bases at J, with 14 bases between the two ends. Germline V gene lookup returns CDR1 SGDLS and CDR2 YYNGEE. CDR3 protein: CASSVREARSEQFF. The CDR3 DNA reads TGTGCCAGCAGCGTAAGGGAAGCTAGGAGTGAGCAGTTCTTC.

This clone was seen a few times. This chain connects TRBV9 to TRBJ2-7, with D unclear. Per the germline V gene, CDR1 is SGDLS and CDR2 is YYNGEE. The V end lost 2 bases, the J end lost 2 bases, and 11 bases lay between the germline ends. This CDR3 has 14 amino acids. The CDR3 nucleotides are TGTGCCAGCAGCGTCCAAGGAGTCCCCTACGAGCAGTACTTC. Protein: CASSVQGVPYEQYF.

The chain is built from TRBV7-9 and TRBJ1-3, with a possible D match to TRBD1 (6 bases). Germline lookup yields CDR1 SEHNR and CDR2 FQNEAQ (reference sequence). This CDR3 comprises 16 residues. The V gene lost 5 bases and the J gene lost 0 bases, with 14 bases spanning the gap. Here the CDR3 reads CASSRGAVSSGNTIYF. The CDR3 DNA sequence: TGTGCCAGCAGCCGGGGGGCCGTAAGCTCTGGAAACACCATATATTTT.

The chain employs TRBV5-4 and TRBJ1-1, with D possibly matching TRBD1 (5 bases). CDR1 is SGHNT, CDR2 YYREEE, per germline (reference sequence). V lost 4 bases and J 6 bases, leaving 19 bases between the germline ends. This CDR3 region has 15 residues. CDR3 nucleotide sequence: TGTGCCAGCAGCGGCGGGGGTCGGGGAAAGGCTGAAGCTTTCTTT. Its protein product is CASSGGGRGKAEAFF.

A single count supports this clone. V usage is TRBV19 and J usage is TRBJ2-3; 8 bases agree with TRBD1. Looked up from germline, CDR1 is LNHDA and CDR2 is SQIVND (reference sequence). The CDR3 contains 12 residues. V gave up 10 bases and J gave up 4 bases; unmatched junction bases: 4. CDR3 residues: CATGQGADTQYF. In DNA form, the CDR3 reads TGTGCCACCGGACAGGGAGCAGATACGCAGTATTTT. The variable domain in full, completed from reference TRBV19 and TRBJ2-3, reads DGGITQSPKYLFRKEGQNVTLSCEQNLNHDAMYWYRQDPGQGLRLIYYSQIVNDFQKGDIAEGYSVSREKKESFPLTVTSAQKNPTAFYLCATGQGADTQYFGPGTRLTVL.

The V call is TRBV28, the J call TRBJ2-3; 10 bases align to TRBD2. With 5 bases clipped from V and 4 bases from J, the junction kept 18 bases outside the gene matches. CDR1 and CDR2 (germline): MDHEN, SYDVKM. The CDR3 loop spans 19 amino acids. The CDR3 here is CASSTRHIRLAGTPDTQYF. The CDR3 coding sequence is TGTGCCAGCAGTACACGACACATAAGACTAGCGGGCACCCCAGATACGCAGTATTTT.

The chain couples TRBV6-4 to TRBJ2-1; D not resolved. The CDR3 contains 14 residues. Looked up from germline, CDR1 is MRHNA and CDR2 is SNTAGT. The germline V and J ends were trimmed by 5 bases and 3 bases, with 11 bases remaining between them. In DNA form, the CDR3 reads TGTGCCAGCAGTAAGGATGTTAGCTACAATGAGCAGTTCTTC. It specifies CASSKDVSYNEQFF.